This section outlines one TCR beta chain sequence together with its context. The target antigen is unknown. The germline V gene encodes CDR1 SGHTA and CDR2 FQGNSA. Between the trimmed V and J ends, which lost 1 base and 3 bases, there was a span of 15 bases. There are 17 residues in the CDR3. This entry is derived from a study of blood T cells in healthy people across ages. Study outcomes and limitations: In long-lived donors, naive CD4+ cell counts and diversity exceeded those of aged donors.

It was with a sample-barcoded 5' primer and a J-beta primer mix that a second PCR of about 7 to 12 cycles was run. Each cDNA was tagged by a template-switch adaptor containing 12 random nucleotides. MiXCR, run by TCRdb on the 5' RACE reads, gives a single entry per CDR3 protein. Of roughly 1.5 million distinct CDR3 sequences in the sample, 40% to 45% were seen once. The sequenced sample consisted of blood. The chain links TRBV7-2 to TRBJ2-2; weak D call: TRBD2 (5 bases). This receptor was taken from a woman aged 18-29 years in good health. The CDR3 sequence: CASSLDGGRRYTGELFF. CDR3 sequence (DNA): TGTGCCAGCAGCTTAGACGGAGGCCGTCGCTACACCGGGGAGCTGTTTTTT.